The sequence of this T cell receptor beta chain was determined in a study of blood T cell repertoires in COVID-19. The wider study: From the United States, Italy and Spain came samples of acute and convalescent COVID-19. Sources were T cells, B-cell-depleted T cells, or PBMCs; the material itself was cDNA or gDNA.

Participants were aged about 18 to 100 years from around 24 US areas. Membership in each cohort depended on participant-reported clinical history. The protocol was immunoSEQ multiplex PCR, while the TCRdb copy is restricted to in-frame clones and leaves out a portion. The sample includes some 210,000 clones, around 81% seen only once; the top ten take approximately 4.6%. Germline assignment: CDR1 SGHDN and CDR2 FVKESK. V was trimmed by 6 bases and J by 2 bases, leaving 13 bases between them. This CDR3 comprises 15 residues. The chain employs TRBV14 and TRBJ2-2; D perhaps matches TRBD1 (5 bases). Material for sequencing was PBMCs or T cells enriched from blood (not recorded which). This clonotype originated in a man between 25 and 39 years old with acute COVID-19. This chain's CDR3 is CASRGRDYNTGELFF. In DNA form, the CDR3 reads TGTGCCAGCAGGGGCAGGGATTATAACACCGGGGAGCTGTTTTTT.